This is a list of T cell receptor beta chains from one sample in a study of T cells in Graves' hyperthyroidism and ophthalmopathy. TCRdb processed the multiplex PCR reads anew with MiXCR; each CDR3 protein has one entry. The sample lists about 400,000 distinct CDR3 sequences; about 15% were seen once. The sample was blood. These receptors were taken from a woman in her 30s with Graves' hyperthyroidism. Each CDR3 is given with its conserved first and last residue. D genes are given only for firm matches. Not all rows give a size; the values are once, few, many and, for expanded clones, a class.

TRBV12-3/TRBV12-4	.	TRBJ2-1	medium-sized	CASSLAGGQSYNEQFF	TGTGCCAGCAGTTTAGCGGGAGGCCAATCCTACAATGAGCAGTTCTTC
TRBV12-3/TRBV12-4	TRBD1	TRBJ2-7	many	CASSRGTGYYEQYF	TGTGCCAGCAGTCGGGGGACAGGGTACTACGAGCAGTACTTC
TRBV6-1	.	TRBJ2-7	.	CASTQRAPGAPYEQYF	TGTGCCAGCACCCAACGGGCTCCCGGAGCCCCCTACGAGCAGTACTTC
TRBV4-1	.	TRBJ2-5	few	CASSQVQGGVSYF	TGCGCCAGCAGCCAAGTACAGGGAGGCGTGTCGTACTTC
TRBV2	TRBD2	TRBJ2-7	many	CASSASGSVYEQYF	TGTGCCAGCAGTGCTAGCGGGAGTGTTTACGAGCAGTACTTC
TRBV2	.	TRBJ2-7	many	CASILDGYEQYF	TGTGCCAGCATTCTTGACGGCTACGAGCAGTACTTC
TRBV30	.	TRBJ2-7	many	CAWSTNSGYEQYF	TGTGCCTGGAGTACCAATAGCGGCTACGAGCAGTACTTC
TRBV12-3/TRBV12-4	TRBD2	TRBJ2-2	many	CASTGDWEGTGELFF	TGTGCCAGCACGGGAGACTGGGAGGGCACCGGGGAGCTGTTTTTT
TRBV5-1	.	TRBJ1-2	few	CASKGPEYYGYTF	TGCGCCAGCAAGGGGCCAGAATATTATGGCTACACCTTC
TRBV11-3	TRBD2	TRBJ2-1	.	CASSRRSGRGYNEQFF	TGTGCCAGCAGCCGTCGTAGCGGGAGGGGATACAATGAGCAGTTCTTC
TRBV13	.	TRBJ2-7	many	CASSPRVAHPYEQYF	TGTGCCAGCAGCCCTAGGGTGGCACATCCTTACGAGCAGTACTTC
TRBV5-1	.	TRBJ1-1	many	CASSRTTGNTEAFF	TGCGCCAGCAGCAGAACGACAGGGAACACTGAAGCTTTCTTT
TRBV10-2	.	TRBJ2-7	few	CASSESIPSSLTYEQYF	TGCGCCAGCAGTGAGTCGATCCCCTCTAGTTTAACCTACGAGCAGTACTTC
TRBV4-1	.	TRBJ1-6	.	CASSQEGKVPNSPLHF	TGCGCCAGCAGCCAAGAGGGGAAAGTTCCTAATTCACCCCTCCACTTT
TRBV28	TRBD1	TRBJ1-2	few	CASSFEGQGTGGYTF	TGTGCCAGCAGTTTCGAAGGACAGGGGACGGGGGGCTACACCTTC
TRBV27	.	TRBJ1-1	many	CASLPPGRGNTEAFF	TGTGCCAGCCTCCCCCCCGGCCGCGGGAACACTGAAGCTTTCTTT
TRBV28	TRBD2	TRBJ2-2	.	CASTPTPGLAGGPHTGELFF	TGTGCCAGCACCCCAACCCCCGGACTAGCGGGAGGGCCCCACACCGGGGAGCTGTTTTTT
TRBV20-1	.	TRBJ2-7	many	CSAATSSYEQYF	TGCAGTGCCGCAACTAGCTCCTACGAGCAGTACTTC
TRBV6-1	.	TRBJ2-7	few	CASKRDPYEQYF	TGTGCCAGCAAACGGGATCCCTACGAGCAGTACTTC
TRBV9	.	TRBJ2-7	many	CASSVEGWVNEQYF	TGTGCCAGCAGCGTAGAAGGATGGGTCAACGAGCAGTACTTC
TRBV30	.	TRBJ2-2	many	CALGAGELFF	TGTGCCCTGGGGGCCGGGGAGCTGTTTTTT
TRBV6-1	TRBD1	TRBJ1-1	few	CASSPGTGLSTEAFF	TGTGCCAGCAGTCCCGGGACAGGTCTTTCCACTGAAGCTTTCTTT
TRBV24-1	.	TRBJ1-2	few	CATSDNTGLYGYTF	TGTGCCACCAGTGACAATACAGGACTCTATGGCTACACCTTC
TRBV28	.	TRBJ2-2	many	CASSDLERMNTGELFF	TGTGCCAGCAGTGACTTGGAGCGGATGAACACCGGGGAGCTGTTTTTT
TRBV19	TRBD1	TRBJ2-3	.	CASSASHNLLDRGRSDTQYF	TGTGCCAGTAGCGCCTCACACAACCTGCTGGACAGGGGGCGGTCAGATACGCAGTATTTT
TRBV28	TRBD1	TRBJ1-2	many	CASRSTGLLEYGYTF	TGTGCCAGCAGGTCGACAGGGTTATTGGAGTATGGCTACACCTTC
TRBV2	.	TRBJ2-7	.	CASLVGGIYEQYF	TGTGCCAGCCTAGTTGGGGGGATCTACGAGCAGTACTTC
TRBV10-3	TRBD2	TRBJ2-4	.	CAIKAGRAGDIQYF	TGTGCCATCAAGGCGGGGAGGGCCGGGGACATTCAGTACTTC
TRBV6-1	.	TRBJ2-2	many	CASSPYRITGELFF	TGTGCCAGCAGTCCTTACAGAATCACCGGGGAGCTGTTTTTT
TRBV28	.	TRBJ1-1	many	CASPPMPQAVGEAFF	TGTGCCAGCCCCCCAATGCCACAGGCAGTGGGAGAGGCTTTCTTT
TRBV28	.	TRBJ1-5	many	CASSFSGSGNQPQHF	TGTGCCAGCAGTTTCTCCGGAAGTGGCAATCAGCCCCAGCATTTT
TRBV27	TRBD2	TRBJ2-7	many	CASSFSGSWYEQYF	TGTGCCAGCAGTTTTAGCGGGAGTTGGTACGAGCAGTACTTC
TRBV6-1	.	TRBJ2-5	many	CASSEGRDMETQYF	TGTGCCAGCAGTGAAGGGAGGGATATGGAGACCCAGTACTTC
TRBV24-1	.	TRBJ2-1	many	CATSDPMSEQFF	TGTGCCACCAGTGATCCTATGAGTGAGCAGTTCTTC
TRBV9	TRBD2	TRBJ2-1	many	CASSVGSGENNEQFF	TGTGCCAGCAGCGTAGGCAGCGGGGAAAACAATGAGCAGTTCTTC
TRBV19	TRBD2	TRBJ2-7	.	CASRSPSGSSYEQYF	TGTGCCAGTAGATCCCCTAGCGGGAGCTCCTACGAGCAGTACTTC
TRBV7-3	.	TRBJ1-1	.	CASSYKWRAVTEAFF	TGTGCCAGCAGCTACAAATGGCGGGCCGTCACTGAAGCTTTCTTT
TRBV20-1	TRBD2	TRBJ2-7	many	CSARLGGSTYEQYF	TGCAGTGCTAGATTGGGGGGGTCTACCTACGAGCAGTACTTC
TRBV27	TRBD2	TRBJ2-7	once	CASSLSRHGTSGAYEQYF	TGTGCCAGCAGTTTATCCCGACACGGGACTAGCGGAGCCTACGAGCAGTACTTC
TRBV20-1	TRBD2	TRBJ2-3	many	CSLAGEGTDTQYF	TGCAGCCTAGCGGGAGAAGGCACAGATACGCAGTATTTT
TRBV3-1	TRBD1	TRBJ2-3	many	CASSQSGQATDTQYF	TGTGCCAGCAGCCAATCGGGACAGGCAACAGATACGCAGTATTTT
TRBV6-2/TRBV6-3	.	TRBJ2-1	many	CASRDSNEQFF	TGTGCCAGCAGGGACAGCAATGAGCAGTTCTTC
TRBV10-3	.	TRBJ2-7	many	CAISERGQIYEQYF	TGTGCCATCAGTGAGCGGGGACAAATTTACGAGCAGTACTTC
TRBV12-3/TRBV12-4	.	TRBJ2-1	.	CAGSLLGGWSEQFF	TGTGCCGGCAGTTTACTCGGCGGATGGTCCGAGCAGTTCTTC
TRBV20-1	TRBD1	TRBJ2-1	.	CSAPVPGQGYNEQFF	TGCAGTGCGCCGGTGCCGGGACAGGGATACAATGAGCAGTTCTTC
TRBV2	TRBD2	TRBJ2-7	.	CASSRSGIGYEQYF	TGTGCCAGCAGTCGGAGCGGGATCGGGTACGAGCAGTACTTC
TRBV28	.	TRBJ2-7	few	CAIPRDEVPYEQYF	TGTGCCATACCACGGGACGAAGTACCCTACGAGCAGTACTTC
TRBV15	.	TRBJ1-4	.	CATSREWATNEKLFF	TGTGCCACCAGCAGAGAATGGGCAACTAATGAAAAACTGTTTTTT
TRBV28	TRBD1	TRBJ1-2	few	CASRSGQGGGYTF	TGTGCCAGCAGATCCGGACAGGGGGGTGGCTACACCTTC
TRBV19	TRBD2	TRBJ2-2	.	CASSETSGSPGELSF	TGTGCCAGTAGTGAGACTAGCGGGAGTCCCGGGGAGCTGTCTTTT
TRBV6-1	TRBD1	TRBJ2-2	few	CASRTGGNTGELFF	TGTGCCAGCAGAACAGGGGGCAACACCGGGGAGCTGTTTTTT
TRBV3-1	.	TRBJ2-7	many	CASSQGGYEQYF	TGTGCCAGCAGCCAAGGGGGCTACGAGCAGTACTTC
TRBV2	.	TRBJ1-5	many	CASSAGFNQPQHF	TGTGCCAGCAGTGCGGGATTCAATCAGCCCCAGCATTTT
TRBV28	.	TRBJ1-1	many	CASSPHRTEAFF	TGTGCCAGCAGTCCACACAGGACTGAAGCTTTCTTT